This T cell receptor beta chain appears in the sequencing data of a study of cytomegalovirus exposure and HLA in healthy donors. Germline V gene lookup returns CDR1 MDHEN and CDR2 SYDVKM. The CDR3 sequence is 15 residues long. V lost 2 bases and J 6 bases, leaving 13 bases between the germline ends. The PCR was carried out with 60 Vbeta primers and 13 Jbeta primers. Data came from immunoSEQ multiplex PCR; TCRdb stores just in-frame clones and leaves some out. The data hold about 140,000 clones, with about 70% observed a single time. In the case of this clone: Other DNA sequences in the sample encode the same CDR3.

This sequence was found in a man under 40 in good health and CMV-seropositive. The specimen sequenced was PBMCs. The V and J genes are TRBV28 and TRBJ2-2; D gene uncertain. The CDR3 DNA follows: TGTGCCAGCAGTTTAGGGCCAGGCCAGGCCGGGGAGCTGTTTTTT. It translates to CASSLGPGQAGELFF.